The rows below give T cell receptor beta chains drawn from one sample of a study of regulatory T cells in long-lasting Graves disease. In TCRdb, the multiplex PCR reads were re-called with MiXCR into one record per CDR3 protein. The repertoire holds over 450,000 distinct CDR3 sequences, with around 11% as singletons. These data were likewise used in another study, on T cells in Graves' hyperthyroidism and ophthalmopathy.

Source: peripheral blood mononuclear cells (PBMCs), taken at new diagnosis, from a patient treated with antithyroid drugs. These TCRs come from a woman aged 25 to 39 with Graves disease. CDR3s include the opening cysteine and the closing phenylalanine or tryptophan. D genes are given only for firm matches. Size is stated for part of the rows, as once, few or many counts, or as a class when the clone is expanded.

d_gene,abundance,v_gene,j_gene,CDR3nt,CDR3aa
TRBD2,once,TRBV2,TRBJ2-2,TGTGCCAGCAGTCCCCTAGCGGGAGGGGCCGGGGAGCTGTTTTTT,CASSPLAGGAGELFF
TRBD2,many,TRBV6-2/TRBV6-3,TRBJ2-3,TGTGCCAGCAGTTACTCGAAGACTAGCGGAGATACGCAGTATTTT,CASSYSKTSGDTQYF
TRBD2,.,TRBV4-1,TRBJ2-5,TGCGCCAGTGGGACTAGCTGGGAGACCCAGTACTTC,CASGTSWETQYF
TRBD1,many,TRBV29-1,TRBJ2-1,TGCAGCGGCCACCGGGCAGGGGGCACCTACAATGAGCAGTTCTTC,CSGHRAGGTYNEQFF
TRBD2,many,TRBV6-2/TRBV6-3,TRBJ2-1,TGTGCCAGCAGTTACCGATTACTAGCGGGAGCGTTGGGGGAGCAGTTCTTC,CASSYRLLAGALGEQFF
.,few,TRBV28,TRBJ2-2,TGTGCCAGCAGTTTTTTGGGGGCGGCGAACACCGGGGAGCTGTTTTTT,CASSFLGAANTGELFF
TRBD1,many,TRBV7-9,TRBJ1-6,TGTGCCAGCAGCCGGGACAGCAGAAATTCACCCCTCCACTTT,CASSRDSRNSPLHF
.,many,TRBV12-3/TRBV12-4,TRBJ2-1,TGTGCCAGCAGTTTAGCGGGAGCGAGGATTTACAATGAGCAGTTCTTC,CASSLAGARIYNEQFF
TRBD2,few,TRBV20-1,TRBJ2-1,TGCAGTGCTAGTGAACTAGCGGGGAATTTCAATGAGCAGTTCTTC,CSASELAGNFNEQFF
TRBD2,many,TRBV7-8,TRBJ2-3,TGTGCCAGCAGCTCGGGACTAGCGGGACCCACAGATACGCAGTATTTT,CASSSGLAGPTDTQYF
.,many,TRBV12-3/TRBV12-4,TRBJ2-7,TGTGCCAGCAGTTTACCGGGAGCCTACGAGCAGTACTTC,CASSLPGAYEQYF
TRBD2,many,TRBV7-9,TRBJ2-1,TGTGCCAGCAGCATCGCCGGGACTAGCGTCAATGAGCAGTTCTTC,CASSIAGTSVNEQFF
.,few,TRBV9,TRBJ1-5,TGTGCCAGCAGCGTAGGCTACGGGGTTGATCAGCCCCAGCATTTT,CASSVGYGVDQPQHF
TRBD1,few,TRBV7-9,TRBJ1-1,TGTGCCAGCAGGGAGACAGGGGGCCCGAACACTGAAGCTTTCTTT,CASRETGGPNTEAFF
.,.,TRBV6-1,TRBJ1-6,TGTGCCAGCAGTGTACAGGTTTCCTATAATTCACCCCTCCACTTT,CASSVQVSYNSPLHF
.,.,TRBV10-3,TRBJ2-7,TGTGCCATCAGTGAGTCAGTGGACTCATCCTACGAGCAGTACTTC,CAISESVDSSYEQYF
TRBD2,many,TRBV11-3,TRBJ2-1,TGTGCCAGCAAGGGTAGCGGGAGCTACGGCCGATACAATGAGCAGTTCTTC,CASKGSGSYGRYNEQFF
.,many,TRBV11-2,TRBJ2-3,TGTGCCAGCAGCTTATTTGGGGTTGGGACCACAGATACGCAGTATTTT,CASSLFGVGTTDTQYF
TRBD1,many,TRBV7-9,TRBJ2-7,TGTGCCAGCAGCTTAGCTGGGACAGGCTCCTACGAGCAGTACTTC,CASSLAGTGSYEQYF
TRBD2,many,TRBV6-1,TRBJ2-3,TGTGCCAGTCAAGGTGGCGGCGGAGCGGGATATTACACAGATACGCAGTATTTT,CASQGGGGAGYYTDTQYF
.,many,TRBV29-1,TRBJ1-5,TGCAGCGTCAACTCCGGGACGGGGAATCAGCCCCAGCATTTT,CSVNSGTGNQPQHF
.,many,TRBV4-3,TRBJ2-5,TGCGCCAGCAGCCAAGATAAAGGCTATCAAGAGACCCAGTACTTC,CASSQDKGYQETQYF
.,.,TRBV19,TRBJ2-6,TGTGCCAGTTCGACAGCCTCTGGGGCCGACGTCCTGACTTTC,CASSTASGADVLTF
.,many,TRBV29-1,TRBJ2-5,TGCAGCGTTGCCCGGGACCGCTCCGGGACCCAGTACTTC,CSVARDRSGTQYF
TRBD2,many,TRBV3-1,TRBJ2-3,TGTGCCAGCAGCCAAGTGCCCAAGACTAGCGGGAGAATGGCAGATACGCAGTATTTT,CASSQVPKTSGRMADTQYF
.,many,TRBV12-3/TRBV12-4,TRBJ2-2,TGTGCCACATCGAGCCACGTTCCTTCCGGGGAGCTGTTTTTT,CATSSHVPSGELFF
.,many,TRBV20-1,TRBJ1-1,TGCAGTGCTAGGGGGTGGCCATCGAACACTGAAGCTTTCTTT,CSARGWPSNTEAFF
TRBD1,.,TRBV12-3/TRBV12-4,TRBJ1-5,TGTGCCAGCAGTCCAGAGACAGGGGGCAATCAGCCCCAGCATTTT,CASSPETGGNQPQHF
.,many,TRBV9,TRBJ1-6,TGTGCCAGCAGCGCACAGCTGGTTAATTCACCCCTCCACTTT,CASSAQLVNSPLHF
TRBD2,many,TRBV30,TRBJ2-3,TGTGCCTGGAGGGTACTAGCGACTAACACAGATACGCAGTATTTT,CAWRVLATNTDTQYF
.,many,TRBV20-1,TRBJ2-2,TGCAGTGCTAGAACGGGTCCCACCGGGGAGCTGTTTTTT,CSARTGPTGELFF
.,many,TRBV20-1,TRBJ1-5,TGCAGTGCTAGAGATGGCAGGAGTAATCAGCCCCAGCATTTT,CSARDGRSNQPQHF
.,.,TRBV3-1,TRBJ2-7,TGTGCCAGCAGCCAAGGGAGGGGGAGGTACGAGCAGTACTTC,CASSQGRGRYEQYF
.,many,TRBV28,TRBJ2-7,TGTGCCAGCAGTGACAGATTCTACGAGCAGTACTTC,CASSDRFYEQYF